The 13 T cell receptor beta chains below were found in one sample sequenced in a study of blood T cell repertoires in COVID-19. The data were produced by immunoSEQ multiplex PCR, yet TCRdb's version contains in-frame clones alone and is incomplete. The sample lists about 260,000 clones; roughly 84% were seen once. Sequencing was done on a sample of peripheral blood. The receptors derive from a woman between 35 and 50 years old who had recovered from COVID-19.

The chain combines TRBV27 with TRBJ1-5; TRBD1 is a possible D gene (5 bases). This CDR3 region has 13 residues. V shed 6 bases and J shed 4 bases, with 10 bases lying between them. Germline CDR1 is MNHEY and CDR2 is SMNVEV (reference sequence). In DNA, the CDR3 is TGTGCCAGCAGGGGGCCGAATAATCAGCCCCAGCATTTT. Residues: CASRGPNNQPQHF.

A single count supports this clone. The chain joins TRBV2 to TRBJ2-7; unclear D gene. The CDR3 sequence is 11 residues long. The germline V gene has CDR1 SNHLY and CDR2 FYNNEI. In nucleotides, the CDR3 is TGTGCGGGCAGCTACTCCTACGAGCAGTACTTC. Translated: CAGSYSYEQYF.

The chain has TRBV11-2 and TRBJ2-7, with 10 nucleotides matching TRBD1. Germline-derived CDR1 and CDR2 are SGHAT and FQNNGV. V lost 6 bases to trimming and J lost 2 bases; unmatched junction nucleotides: 7. CDR3 length: 15 residues. CDR3 bases: TGTGCCAGCAGTTATCCGGGACAGGGGACCTACGAGCAGTACTTC. This encodes CASSYPGQGTYEQYF.

The chain couples TRBV18 to TRBJ2-2, with 8 bases lining up with TRBD1. Losses at the gene ends were 6 bases for V and 9 bases for J; bases not matched to a gene: 15. The germline V gene has CDR1 KGHSH and CDR2 LQKENI. This CDR3 is 16 amino acids long. CDR3 nucleotides: TGTGCCAGCTCTCCCGCACCCCCAGGGGGCAGAAGGGAGCTGTTTTTT. Translated, it gives CASSPAPPGGRRELFF.

The chain is built from TRBV11-3 and TRBJ2-1, with 9 bases fitting TRBD2. The V gene's germline CDR1 is SGHNT and CDR2 YENEEA. The CDR3 totals 17 residues. V shed 0 bases, J shed 7 bases, and the junction held 10 bases outside the gene matches. CDR3 amino acids: CASSLDVGAGGGNEQFF. CDR3 coding DNA: TGTGCCAGCAGCTTAGATGTTGGAGCGGGGGGAGGGAATGAGCAGTTCTTC.

This clone occurred once. The gene calls are TRBV7-9 and TRBJ1-2; D remains ambiguous. Looked up from germline, CDR1 is SEHNR and CDR2 is FQNEAQ (reference sequence). This CDR3 is 16 amino acids long. The ends were cut back, 3 bases at V and 4 bases at J, with 18 bases in the middle. The CDR3 nucleotides read TGTGCCAGCAGCTTGGGTGGCGGGAACGGAATCTATGGCTACACCTTC. Its translation is CASSLGGGNGIYGYTF.

The J gene is TRBJ1-2, the V gene TRBV6-5; a possible D gene is TRBD1 (6 bases). The CDR3 runs to 15 residues. Trimming left V 5 bases short and J 4 bases short, with 17 bases between. CDR1 is MNHEY and CDR2 is SVGAGI in the germline V gene. The CDR3 region has the DNA TGTGCCAGCAGTCTCCACGGACAGACGCCCTATGGCTACACCTTC. Translation gives CASSLHGQTPYGYTF.

The chain has TRBV3-1 (or the pseudogene TRBV3-2) and TRBJ1-4, with D unresolved. This CDR3 is 16 amino acids long. Trimming took 0 bases from V and 4 from J, leaving 12 bases between them. CDR1 and CDR2 from the germline V gene are LGHDT and YNNKEL (reference sequence). The CDR3 protein is CASSQEMGGLNEKLFF. The DNA for the CDR3 is TGTGCCAGCAGCCAAGAGATGGGTGGACTTAATGAAAAACTGTTTTTT.

This clone was counted only a few times. The chain couples TRBV13 to TRBJ1-6; 8 bases are a match to TRBD1. From germline, CDR1 is PRHDT and CDR2 FYEKMQ (reference sequence). The CDR3 length is 12 residues. J lost 12 bases, V lost 5 bases, and 3 bases had no gene match. CDR3 nucleotide sequence: TGTGCCAGCAGCCTTGGGACAGGACCCCTCCACTTT. This encodes CASSLGTGPLHF.

The chain employs TRBV7-2 and TRBJ1-2, with D unresolved. This CDR3 comprises 14 residues. Trimming removed 2 bases at V and 1 base at J, with 8 bases between. CDR1 and CDR2 (germline): SGHTA, FQGNSA. The CDR3 nucleotides are TGTGCCAGCAGCTTACTTGTTCTTAACTATGGCTACACCTTC. Its translation: CASSLLVLNYGYTF.

The CDR3 coding sequence is TGTGCCAGCAGTTACGCAGGTAGGGAGCAGCCCCAGCATTTT. Translation gives CASSYAGREQPQHF. The chain carries TRBV6-5 and TRBJ1-5; D is unresolved. Germline V gene sequence: CDR1 MNHEY, CDR2 SVGAGI. V was clipped by 2 bases and J by 7 bases, with 12 bases between them. The CDR3 has 14 amino acids.

The V gene is TRBV12-3 or TRBV12-4, the J gene TRBJ2-7; possibly TRBD1 for D (5 bases). The CDR3 consists of 13 residues. V was cut by 8 bases and J by 2 bases, with 13 bases left in between. The chain's CDR3 is CASGEAGTYEQYF. The DNA for the CDR3 is TGTGCCAGCGGAGAGGCAGGGACCTACGAGCAGTACTTC.

The chain is built from TRBV18 and TRBJ2-6, with 7 bases matching TRBD1. Trimming cost V 0 bases and J 0 bases; bases outside gene matches: 5. This CDR3 has 18 amino acids. Germline CDR1 and CDR2: KGHSH and LQKENI. CDR3 DNA sequence: TGTGCCAGCTCACCACCCCAGGGGGTCTACTCTGGGGCCAACGTCCTGACTTTC. It translates to CASSPPQGVYSGANVLTF.